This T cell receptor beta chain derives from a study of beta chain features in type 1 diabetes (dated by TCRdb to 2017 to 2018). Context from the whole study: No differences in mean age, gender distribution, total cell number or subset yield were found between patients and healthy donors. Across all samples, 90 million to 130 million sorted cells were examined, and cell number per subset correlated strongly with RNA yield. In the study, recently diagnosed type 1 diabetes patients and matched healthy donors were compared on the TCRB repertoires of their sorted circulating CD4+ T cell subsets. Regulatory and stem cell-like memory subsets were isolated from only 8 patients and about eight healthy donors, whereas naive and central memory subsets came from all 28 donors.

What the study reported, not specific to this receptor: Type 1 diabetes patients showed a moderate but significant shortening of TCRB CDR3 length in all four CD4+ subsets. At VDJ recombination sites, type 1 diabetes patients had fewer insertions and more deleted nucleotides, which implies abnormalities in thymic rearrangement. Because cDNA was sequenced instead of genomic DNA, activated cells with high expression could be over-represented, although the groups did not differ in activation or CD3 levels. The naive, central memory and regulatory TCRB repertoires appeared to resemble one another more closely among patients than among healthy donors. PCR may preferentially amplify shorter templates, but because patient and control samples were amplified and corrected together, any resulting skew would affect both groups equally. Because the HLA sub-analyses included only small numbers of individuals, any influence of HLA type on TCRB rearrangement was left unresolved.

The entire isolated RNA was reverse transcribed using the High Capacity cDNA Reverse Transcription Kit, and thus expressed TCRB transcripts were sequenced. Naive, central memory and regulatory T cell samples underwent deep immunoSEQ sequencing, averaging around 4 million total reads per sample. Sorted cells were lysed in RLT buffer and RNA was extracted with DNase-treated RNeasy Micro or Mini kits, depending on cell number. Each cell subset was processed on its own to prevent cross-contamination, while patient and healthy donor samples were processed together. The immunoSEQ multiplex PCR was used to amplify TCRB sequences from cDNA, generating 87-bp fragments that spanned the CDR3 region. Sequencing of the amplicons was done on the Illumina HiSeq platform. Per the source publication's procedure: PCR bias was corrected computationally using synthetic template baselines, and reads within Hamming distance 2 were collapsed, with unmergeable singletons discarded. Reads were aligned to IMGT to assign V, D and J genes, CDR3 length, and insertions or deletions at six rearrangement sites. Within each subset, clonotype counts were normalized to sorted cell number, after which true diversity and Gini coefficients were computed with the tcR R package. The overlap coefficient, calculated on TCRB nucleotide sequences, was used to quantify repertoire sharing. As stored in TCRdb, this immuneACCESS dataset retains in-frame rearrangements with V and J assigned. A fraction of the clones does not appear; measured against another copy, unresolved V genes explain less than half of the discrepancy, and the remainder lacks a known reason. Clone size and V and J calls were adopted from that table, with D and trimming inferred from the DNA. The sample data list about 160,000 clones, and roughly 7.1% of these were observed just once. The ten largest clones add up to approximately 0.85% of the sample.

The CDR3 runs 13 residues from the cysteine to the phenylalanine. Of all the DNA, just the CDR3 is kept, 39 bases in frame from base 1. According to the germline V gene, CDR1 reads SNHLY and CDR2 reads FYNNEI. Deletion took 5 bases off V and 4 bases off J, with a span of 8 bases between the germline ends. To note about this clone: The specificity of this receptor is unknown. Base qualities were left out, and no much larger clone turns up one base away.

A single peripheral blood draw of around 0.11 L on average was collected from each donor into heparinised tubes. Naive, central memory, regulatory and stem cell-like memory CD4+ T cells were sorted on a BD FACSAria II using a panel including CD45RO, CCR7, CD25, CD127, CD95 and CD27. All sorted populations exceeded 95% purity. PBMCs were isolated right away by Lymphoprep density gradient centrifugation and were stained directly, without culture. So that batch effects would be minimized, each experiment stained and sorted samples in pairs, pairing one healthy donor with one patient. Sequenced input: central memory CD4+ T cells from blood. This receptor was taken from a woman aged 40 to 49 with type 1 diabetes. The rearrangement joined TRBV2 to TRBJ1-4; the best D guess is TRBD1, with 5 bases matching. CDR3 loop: CASSRQINEKLFF. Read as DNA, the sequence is TGTGCCAGCAGTAGACAGATTAATGAAAAACTGTTTTTT. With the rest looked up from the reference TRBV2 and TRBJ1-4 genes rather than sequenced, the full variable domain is EPEVTQTPSHQVTQMGQEVILRCVPISNHLYFYWYRQILGQKVEFLVSFYNNEISEKSEIFDDQFSVERPDGSNFTLKIRSTKLEDSAMYFCASSRQINEKLFFGSGTQLSVL.